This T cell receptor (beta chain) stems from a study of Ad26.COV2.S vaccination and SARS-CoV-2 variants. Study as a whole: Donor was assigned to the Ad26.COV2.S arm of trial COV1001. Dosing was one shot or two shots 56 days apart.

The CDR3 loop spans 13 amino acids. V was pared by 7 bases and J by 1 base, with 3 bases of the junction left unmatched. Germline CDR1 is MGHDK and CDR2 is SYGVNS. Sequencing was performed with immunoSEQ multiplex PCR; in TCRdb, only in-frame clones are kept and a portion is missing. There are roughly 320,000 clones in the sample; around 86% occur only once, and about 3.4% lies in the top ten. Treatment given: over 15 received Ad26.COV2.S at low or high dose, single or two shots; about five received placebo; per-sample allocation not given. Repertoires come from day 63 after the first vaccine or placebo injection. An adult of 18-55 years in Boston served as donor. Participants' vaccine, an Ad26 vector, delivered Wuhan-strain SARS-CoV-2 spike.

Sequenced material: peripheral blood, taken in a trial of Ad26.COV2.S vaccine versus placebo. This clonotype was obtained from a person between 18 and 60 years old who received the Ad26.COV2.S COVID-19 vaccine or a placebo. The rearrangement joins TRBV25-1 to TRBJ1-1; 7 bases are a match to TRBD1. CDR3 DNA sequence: TGTGCCAGCAACAGACAGGGGAACACTGAAGCTTTCTTT. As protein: CASNRQGNTEAFF.